What follows is one T cell receptor beta chain and its context. In this sample, this clone turned up a few times. What antigen it recognizes has not been identified. Per-nucleotide qualities are absent, and no much larger clonotype sits a single base away. The sample has other DNA sequences that encode this CDR3 too. The V end loses 1 base and the J end loses 10 bases, and a stretch of 5 bases separates them. There are 12 amino acids in the CDR3, from cysteine to phenylalanine inclusive. The sequence is cut down to CDR3 DNA, 36 bases in frame from base 1. CDR1 MGHDK and CDR2 SYGVNS are derived from the germline V gene. Using the deep immunoSEQ assay, multiplex PCR amplified TCR CDR3 regions from genomic DNA. Extracted genomic DNA from each cell subset was distributed evenly across all wells of several immunoSEQ 96-well plates, and each plate was treated as a replicate. For sorted subsets, approximately 190 ng genomic DNA, equal to about 30,000 T cell genomes, was loaded into each replicate PCR. Purified libraries were quantified with a Qubit 3.0 fluorometer, sized on a Bioanalyzer 2100, and re-quantified with the KAPA Library Quantification kit. Every immunoSEQ 96-well plate was sequenced on a separate single-read 150-cycle Illumina NextSeq 550 flow cell. The study's processing was this. Because the immunoSEQ output held only junctional sequences and lacked quality scores, the filtering could not match the filtering applied to full-length reads. To assign V/J genes and CDR3, sequences were annotated against IMGT germline references using PyIR, a Python wrapper for IgBLAST v1.9. Any read was removed if the V/J assignment was weak (E-value above 1e-6), the CDR3 was missing, or the read contained stop codons, out-of-frame junctions, or ambiguous translated residues. A V3J clonotype was defined by an identical inferred V gene, J gene, and CDR3 amino acid sequence. The percentage overlap between two repertoires was calculated by dividing the number of shared unique clonotypes by the size of the smaller repertoire. RTK rarefaction, the Chao1 estimator, and Recon v2.1 estimates of unobserved clonotypes were used to assess repertoire richness. Generation probabilities for all TCRbeta clonotypes obtained by the gDNA method from a few donors were computed using OLGA. The clones in this table, taken by TCRdb from immuneACCESS, are in-frame only. Not every clone is retained; where verified, under half of the shortfall comes from an unresolved V gene, and the cause of the rest is unknown. Clone size and V and J calls were adopted from that table, with D and trimming inferred from the DNA. The sample table holds about 2.4 million clones, of which more than 80% were seen once. Jointly, the top ten make up about 0.13% of the sample.

This entry belongs to a study of shared clonotypes between healthy human individuals (dated by TCRdb to the early 2020s). In the study overall: Two women and three men aged 18 to 49 years were included in the cohort. Different laboratories and diverse techniques were used to prepare libraries and sequence TCR repertoires, to increase sequencing depth and limit assay-specific biases. Between about 0.85 and 8.9 billion PBMCs per donor were obtained by leukapheresis. To estimate repertoire size and how much clonotype sharing occurs between individuals, the study deeply sequenced the blood TCR repertoires of 5 or 6 healthy adults. For each donor, three plates each were used for CD4 naive and CD4 memory, two plates were used for CD8 naive, and one plate was used for CD8 memory. The study at large found these results: The small number of donors limited the genetic and exposure-history diversity represented. Sampling was restricted to blood, and TCR repertoires in tissue are likely to differ from TCR repertoires in blood. Compared with non-shared clonotypes, clonotypes shared by all four sorted-subset donors had higher generation probabilities. Based on pairwise subsampling, the degree of clonotype sharing among donors was expected to be affected by sequencing depth. Approximately 5% of naive CD4, 3.5% of naive CD8, about 2.1% of memory CD4, and about 0.4% of memory CD8 clonotypes were shared across four donors. Estimated clonotype richness was generally larger for naive than for memory subsets. Even with the large sequencing depth, rarefaction of the sorted-subset datasets indicated that sequencing was incomplete.

The donors were healthy, HIV-negative adults with no recently reported acute infections or vaccinations. All donors were Caucasian adults living in Nashville, Tennessee, USA. Magnetic negative selection was used to enrich CD4+ T cells, after which naive cells were positively selected on CD45RA and the negative fraction became the memory subset. Blood was obtained by leukapheresis, after which PBMCs were separated by Ficoll-Histopaque density gradient centrifugation and cryopreserved in liquid nitrogen vapor phase. Analytical flow cytometry was used to check the purity and quantity of every magnetically sorted T cell population. From each sorted fraction, genomic DNA was isolated and quantified by UV absorbance on a Nanodrop 2000c.

This clonotype was sampled from a man aged 18 to 35 in good health. The sample taken for sequencing was naive CD4+ T cells sorted from blood. Reading the label with the study, this specimen's cell subset or site is: CD45RA+ positively selected. The chain was built from TRBV25-1 and TRBJ1-6; the D gene cannot be resolved reliably. The nucleotides read TGTGCCAGCAGTGAATTATCGTCACCCCTCCACTTT. It encodes CASSELSSPLHF. Where the CDR3 stops, the reference TRBV25-1 and TRBJ1-6 genes take over; the full variable domain is EADIYQTPRYLVIGTGKKITLECSQTMGHDKMYWYQQDPGMELHLIHYSYGVNSTEKGDLSSESTVSRIRTEHFPLTLESARPSHTSQYLCASSELSSPLHFGNGTRLTVT.